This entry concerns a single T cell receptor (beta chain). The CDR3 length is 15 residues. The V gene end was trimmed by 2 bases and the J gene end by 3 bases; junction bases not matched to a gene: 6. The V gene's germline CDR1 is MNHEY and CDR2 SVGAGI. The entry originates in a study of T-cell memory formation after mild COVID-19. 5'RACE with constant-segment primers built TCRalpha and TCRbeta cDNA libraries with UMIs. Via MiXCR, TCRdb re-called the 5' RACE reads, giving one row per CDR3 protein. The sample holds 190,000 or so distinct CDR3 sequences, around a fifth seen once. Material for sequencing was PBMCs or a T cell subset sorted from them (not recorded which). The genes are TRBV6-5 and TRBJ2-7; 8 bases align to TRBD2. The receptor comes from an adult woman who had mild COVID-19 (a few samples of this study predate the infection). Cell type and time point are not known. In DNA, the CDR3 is TGTGCCAGCAGTTACGCGGGGGGCCCTATCTACGAGCAGTACTTC. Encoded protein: CASSYAGGPIYEQYF.